This entry describes one TCR beta chain. This specimen belongs to a study of blood T cells in healthy people across ages. J was trimmed by 4 bases and V by 5 bases; bases with no gene match: 4. From germline, CDR1 is DFQATT and CDR2 SNEGSKA (reference sequence). CDR3 length: 13 residues. A second PCR of roughly 7 to 11 cycles used a sample-barcoded 5' primer and a J-beta primer mix. TCRdb called the 5' RACE reads again in MiXCR, with one record for every CDR3 protein. The table shows more than 650,000 distinct CDR3 sequences, with about 24% occurring only once. The V call is TRBV20-1, the J call TRBJ1-4; 7 bases fit TRBD1. The TCR sequence derives from a man in his sixties or seventies in good health. Sequenced material: blood. CDR3 DNA sequence: TGCAGTGCTCCCGGGACAGTTAATGAAAAACTGTTTTTT. It encodes CSAPGTVNEKLFF.